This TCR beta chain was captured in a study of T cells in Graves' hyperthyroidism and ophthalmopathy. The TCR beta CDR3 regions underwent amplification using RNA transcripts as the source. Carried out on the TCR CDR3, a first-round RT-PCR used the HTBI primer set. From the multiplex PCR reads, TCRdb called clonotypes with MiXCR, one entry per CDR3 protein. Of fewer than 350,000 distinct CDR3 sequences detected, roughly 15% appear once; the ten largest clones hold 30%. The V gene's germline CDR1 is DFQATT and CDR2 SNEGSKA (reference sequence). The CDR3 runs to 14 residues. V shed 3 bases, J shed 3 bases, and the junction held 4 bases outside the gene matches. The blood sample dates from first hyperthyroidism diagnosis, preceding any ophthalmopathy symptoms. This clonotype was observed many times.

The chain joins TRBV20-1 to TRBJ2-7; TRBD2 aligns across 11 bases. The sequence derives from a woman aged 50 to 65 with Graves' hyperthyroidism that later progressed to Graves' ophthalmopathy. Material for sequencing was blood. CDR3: CSARGLAGGYEQYF. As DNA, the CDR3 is TGCAGTGCTAGGGGCCTAGCGGGAGGCTACGAGCAGTACTTC.